The rows below give T cell receptor beta chains drawn from one sample of a study of PD-1 blockade in classical Hodgkin lymphoma. Clones were read by immunoSEQ multiplex PCR, and TCRdb kept only the in-frame ones, dropping some. Found here are tens of thousands of clones, under 80% of them singletons; the top ten hold about 20%. This specimen was peripheral blood mononuclear cells (PBMCs), taken at baseline. The source is a human donor with classical Hodgkin lymphoma. CDR3s include the opening cysteine and the closing phenylalanine or tryptophan. A D gene is named only where the DNA matches it firmly. Clone size is not always given. Where it is, it says once, few, many or a class for expanded clones.

CDR3: CASSQGDSPSYGYTF; DNA: TGCGCCAGCAGCCAAGGGGACAGCCCGAGTTATGGCTACACCTTC; D: TRBD1; size: NA; J: TRBJ1-2; length: 15; V: TRBV4-1
CDR3: CASSLGRTYEQYF; DNA: TGTGCCAGTAGTCTTGGCAGGACTTACGAGCAGTACTTC; D: NA; size: NA; J: TRBJ2-7; length: 13; V: TRBV19
CDR3: CASSVNPTGGSYNEQFF; DNA: TGTGCCAGCAGTGTTAATCCTACAGGGGGCTCCTACAATGAGCAGTTCTTC; D: TRBD1; size: NA; J: TRBJ2-1; length: 17; V: TRBV2
CDR3: CASSMGHTGGGETQYF; DNA: TGTGCCAGTAGTATGGGGCATACAGGGGGCGGAGAGACCCAGTACTTC; D: TRBD1; size: NA; J: TRBJ2-5; length: 16; V: TRBV19
CDR3: CAWSRLSYEQYF; DNA: TGTGCCTGGAGTAGACTATCCTACGAGCAGTACTTC; D: NA; size: NA; J: TRBJ2-7; length: 12; V: TRBV30
CDR3: CASSNRGRAYEQYF; DNA: TGTGCCAGCAGCAACCGTGGCAGGGCCTACGAGCAGTACTTC; D: NA; size: NA; J: TRBJ2-7; length: 14; V: TRBV5-5
CDR3: CASSRDRAALSEPQHF; DNA: TGCGCCAGCAGCCGGGACCGGGCAGCCCTATCGGAGCCCCAGCATTTT; D: NA; size: NA; J: TRBJ1-5; length: 16; V: TRBV4-3
CDR3: CASSPGGDTDTQYF; DNA: TGCGCCAGCAGTCCCGGGGGAGACACAGATACGCAGTATTTT; D: NA; size: NA; J: TRBJ2-3; length: 14; V: TRBV23-1
CDR3: CSVGTGWGETQYF; DNA: TGCAGCGTGGGGACAGGTTGGGGGGAGACCCAGTACTTC; D: TRBD1; size: NA; J: TRBJ2-5; length: 13; V: TRBV29-1
CDR3: CASSPGGSGTEAFF; DNA: TGTGCCAGCAGCCCAGGGGGAAGCGGCACTGAAGCTTTCTTT; D: TRBD1; size: NA; J: TRBJ1-1; length: 14; V: TRBV7-2
CDR3: CAWSPGLAGGPTNTGELFF; DNA: TGTGCCTGGAGTCCCGGACTAGCGGGAGGCCCGACGAACACCGGGGAGCTGTTTTTT; D: TRBD2; size: NA; J: TRBJ2-2; length: 19; V: TRBV30
CDR3: CASSPPGREGLNTEAFF; DNA: TGTGCCAGCAGTCCCCCGGGCAGGGAGGGGCTGAACACTGAAGCTTTCTTT; D: NA; size: NA; J: TRBJ1-1; length: 17; V: TRBV7-9
CDR3: CASSGTGSYNEQFF; DNA: TGTGCCAGCAGCGGGACAGGGTCTTACAATGAGCAGTTCTTC; D: TRBD1; size: many; J: TRBJ2-1; length: 14; V: TRBV9
CDR3: CASSPPLAGVETQYF; DNA: TGTGCCAGCAGCCCACCACTAGCGGGGGTGGAGACCCAGTACTTC; D: TRBD2; size: NA; J: TRBJ2-5; length: 15; V: TRBV7-2
CDR3: CATSRGKTEAFF; DNA: TGTGCCACCAGCAGGGGGAAAACTGAAGCTTTCTTT; D: NA; size: NA; J: TRBJ1-1; length: 12; V: TRBV15
CDR3: CSVRGSNEKLFF; DNA: TGCAGCGTGCGGGGGTCCAATGAAAAACTGTTTTTT; D: NA; size: NA; J: TRBJ1-4; length: 12; V: TRBV29-1
CDR3: CASSPEPGVGEDNEKLFF; DNA: TGCGCCAGCAGCCCTGAACCCGGGGTGGGGGAAGATAATGAAAAACTGTTTTTT; D: NA; size: once; J: TRBJ1-4; length: 18; V: TRBV5-1
CDR3: CASSPRGTSGNADTQYF; DNA: TGTGCCAGCAGCCCTAGGGGCACTAGCGGGAACGCAGATACGCAGTATTTT; D: TRBD2; size: NA; J: TRBJ2-3; length: 17; V: TRBV11-3
CDR3: CASIRNTGELFF; DNA: TGTGCCAGCATTAGGAACACCGGGGAGCTGTTTTTT; D: NA; size: NA; J: TRBJ2-2; length: 12; V: TRBV2
CDR3: CASSRTSGNEQFF; DNA: TGCGCCAGCAGCCGGACTAGCGGTAATGAGCAGTTCTTC; D: TRBD2; size: NA; J: TRBJ2-1; length: 13; V: TRBV4-3
CDR3: CSVNPGTGGNEQFF; DNA: TGCAGCGTGAACCCCGGGACAGGGGGAAATGAGCAGTTCTTC; D: TRBD1; size: NA; J: TRBJ2-1; length: 14; V: TRBV29-1
CDR3: CASSPSFGRGNYGYTF; DNA: TGTGCCAGCTCACCTTCATTCGGCAGGGGTAACTATGGCTACACCTTC; D: NA; size: few; J: TRBJ1-2; length: 16; V: TRBV18
CDR3: CAISVTSRETQYF; DNA: TGTGCCATCAGTGTAACTAGCAGGGAGACCCAGTACTTC; D: NA; size: NA; J: TRBJ2-5; length: 13; V: TRBV10-3
CDR3: CASSQDLFRSVSGDYGYTF; DNA: TGCGCCAGCAGCCAAGATCTATTTCGGTCAGTCTCGGGGGACTATGGCTACACCTTC; D: NA; size: NA; J: TRBJ1-2; length: 19; V: TRBV4-3
CDR3: CASSQLRGDGELFF; DNA: TGTGCTAGCAGCCAACTAAGGGGGGACGGGGAGCTGTTTTTT; D: NA; size: NA; J: TRBJ2-2; length: 14; V: TRBV14
CDR3: CASSLGDRRLDTQYF; DNA: TGTGCCAGCAGCTTAGGGGACAGGCGATTAGATACGCAGTATTTT; D: TRBD1; size: NA; J: TRBJ2-3; length: 15; V: TRBV7-8
CDR3: CASSQEKLGSGRPQETQYF; DNA: TGTGCCAGCAGCCAAGAGAAGCTAGGTAGCGGGAGGCCCCAAGAGACCCAGTACTTC; D: TRBD2; size: once; J: TRBJ2-5; length: 19; V: TRBV14
CDR3: CASRRQWAGGTEAFF; DNA: TGTGCCAGCAGGAGACAATGGGCCGGGGGCACTGAAGCTTTCTTT; D: NA; size: NA; J: TRBJ1-1; length: 15; V: TRBV5-6
CDR3: CASSFSGGETQYF; DNA: TGCGCCAGCAGCTTTAGCGGGGGCGAGACCCAGTACTTC; D: TRBD2; size: NA; J: TRBJ2-5; length: 13; V: TRBV5-1
CDR3: CASSEGQGDGYTF; DNA: TGCGCCAGCAGCGAAGGACAGGGTGATGGCTACACCTTC; D: TRBD1; size: NA; J: TRBJ1-2; length: 13; V: TRBV5-1
CDR3: CASSQPIYRDGEAFF; DNA: TGCGCCAGCAGCCAACCGATCTACAGGGATGGTGAAGCTTTCTTT; D: NA; size: NA; J: TRBJ1-1; length: 15; V: TRBV4-1
CDR3: CAWSVGAYGYTF; DNA: TGTGCCTGGAGTGTAGGGGCATATGGCTACACCTTC; D: NA; size: NA; J: TRBJ1-2; length: 12; V: TRBV30
CDR3: CASSQYGEASYEQYF; DNA: TGCGCCAGCAGCCAGTATGGGGAGGCGTCCTACGAGCAGTACTTC; D: NA; size: NA; J: TRBJ2-7; length: 15; V: TRBV4-3
CDR3: CASSLDGTGELFF; DNA: TGTGCCAGCAGTCTTGACGGCACCGGGGAGCTGTTTTTT; D: NA; size: NA; J: TRBJ2-2; length: 13; V: TRBV2
CDR3: CASSLGGRALQETQYF; DNA: TGTGCCAGCAGCTTGGGCGGGAGGGCCCTCCAAGAGACCCAGTACTTC; D: TRBD2; size: NA; J: TRBJ2-5; length: 16; V: TRBV7-6
CDR3: CASSLTQGQYYEQYF; DNA: TGTGCCAGCAGCTTGACTCAGGGACAATACTACGAGCAGTACTTC; D: NA; size: NA; J: TRBJ2-7; length: 15; V: TRBV5-6
CDR3: CASSLSESRGLTEAFF; DNA: TGCGCCAGCAGCTTGTCTGAATCGAGAGGATTGACTGAAGCTTTCTTT; D: NA; size: NA; J: TRBJ1-1; length: 16; V: TRBV5-1
CDR3: CASRRGGTGTHEQYF; DNA: TGTGCCAGCAGACGAGGCGGGACAGGGACCCACGAGCAGTACTTC; D: TRBD1; size: NA; J: TRBJ2-7; length: 15; V: TRBV7-2
CDR3: CASMVSGTGFGTLHF; DNA: TGTGCCAGCATGGTTTCGGGGACGGGATTTGGGACCCTCCACTTT; D: NA; size: NA; J: TRBJ1-6; length: 15; V: TRBV27
CDR3: CASSPGHTYEQYF; DNA: TGTGCCAGCAGTCCGGGACACACCTACGAGCAGTACTTC; D: NA; size: NA; J: TRBJ2-7; length: 13; V: TRBV27
CDR3: CASRLTGNNQPQHF; DNA: TGTGCCAGCAGGCTTACAGGGAATAATCAGCCCCAGCATTTT; D: NA; size: NA; J: TRBJ1-5; length: 14; V: TRBV7-2
CDR3: CASSQIRFLGQGSYEQYF; DNA: TGTGCCAGCAGCCAAATTAGGTTCTTGGGACAGGGCTCCTACGAGCAGTACTTC; D: TRBD1; size: NA; J: TRBJ2-7; length: 18; V: TRBV7-8
CDR3: CASRPGGLRDSARALGYTF; DNA: TGCGCCAGCAGGCCCGGGGGACTTAGGGACAGTGCACGCGCTCTTGGCTACACCTTC; D: TRBD1; size: NA; J: TRBJ1-2; length: 19; V: TRBV10-2
CDR3: CASSSRGSWTEAFF; DNA: TGTGCCAGCAGCTCGAGGGGTTCGTGGACTGAAGCTTTCTTT; D: NA; size: NA; J: TRBJ1-1; length: 14; V: TRBV7-2
CDR3: CAWSVDYQGGYTF; DNA: TGTGCCTGGAGTGTGGACTATCAAGGTGGCTACACCTTC; D: NA; size: NA; J: TRBJ1-2; length: 13; V: TRBV30
CDR3: CASSLMGQPEAFF; DNA: TGTGCCAGCAGCTTGATGGGACAACCCGAAGCTTTCTTT; D: NA; size: NA; J: TRBJ1-1; length: 13; V: TRBV5-6
CDR3: CASSFRDASSYEQYF; DNA: TGTGCCAGCAGCTTTCGGGACGCTAGCTCCTACGAGCAGTACTTC; D: NA; size: NA; J: TRBJ2-7; length: 15; V: TRBV9
CDR3: CASSLLRGWNTEAFF; DNA: TGTGCCAGCAGTTTACTCAGGGGATGGAACACTGAAGCTTTCTTT; D: NA; size: NA; J: TRBJ1-1; length: 15; V: TRBV27
CDR3: CASRPPLAGGTGELFF; DNA: TGTGCCAGCAGACCTCCCCTAGCGGGAGGAACCGGGGAGCTGTTTTTT; D: TRBD2; size: NA; J: TRBJ2-2; length: 16; V: TRBV7-2
CDR3: CASSEGGHTQYF; DNA: TGCGCCAGCAGTGAAGGGGGTCATACGCAGTATTTT; D: NA; size: NA; J: TRBJ2-3; length: 12; V: TRBV10-2
CDR3: CASSLGTSGLQYF; DNA: TGTGCCAGCAGCTTAGGGACTAGCGGATTGCAGTACTTC; D: TRBD2; size: NA; J: TRBJ2-7; length: 13; V: TRBV13
CDR3: CASSYSSPKGETQYF; DNA: TGTGCCAGCAGTTACTCGTCTCCAAAGGGGGAGACCCAGTACTTC; D: NA; size: few; J: TRBJ2-5; length: 15; V: TRBV6-5
CDR3: CATSIPGQGANEQFF; DNA: TGTGCCACCAGTATCCCGGGACAGGGGGCAAATGAGCAGTTCTTC; D: TRBD1; size: NA; J: TRBJ2-1; length: 15; V: TRBV15
CDR3: CASSSGDRGRGEKLFF; DNA: TGTGCCAGCAGCTCGGGGGACAGGGGGCGAGGTGAAAAACTGTTTTTT; D: TRBD1; size: NA; J: TRBJ1-4; length: 16; V: TRBV5-4
CDR3: CSVDPDGETQYF; DNA: TGCAGCGTTGATCCGGATGGAGAAACCCAGTACTTC; D: NA; size: NA; J: TRBJ2-5; length: 12; V: TRBV29-1
CDR3: CASSQARGLKAFF; DNA: TGCGCCAGCAGCCAAGCTCGAGGGCTTAAAGCTTTCTTT; D: NA; size: NA; J: TRBJ1-1; length: 13; V: TRBV4-3
CDR3: CASSPRGVGKLFF; DNA: TGCGCCAGCAGCCCTAGGGGGGTGGGAAAACTGTTTTTT; D: NA; size: NA; J: TRBJ1-4; length: 13; V: TRBV4-3
CDR3: CASSSLAGDSYEQYF; DNA: TGTGCCAGCAGCTCTCTAGCGGGGGACTCCTACGAGCAGTACTTC; D: TRBD2; size: NA; J: TRBJ2-7; length: 15; V: TRBV28